This T cell receptor beta chain was identified during a study of metastatic and nonmetastatic thyroid tumors. Study as a whole: Malignant and benign thyroid patients had repertoires compared in peripheral blood and tumor or nodule tissue.

CDR3 length: 14 residues. The V end was cut by 0 bases, the J end by 4 bases, with 12 bases between. CDR1 and CDR2 (germline): DFQATT, SNEGSKA (reference sequence). This clone appeared many times. Its antigen is unknown. Original processing notes: CDR3 was compared across clinicopathological groups, and the resulting differences were used to build a distant-metastasis classifier for papillary thyroid cancer. TCRdb re-called the PCR reads with MiXCR. The V and J calls follow TCRdb's processing rather than the paper's. Here the sample spans roughly 7,000 clones, around 3% being singletons. Thyroid surgery was performed in patients who had received no treatment beforehand. Study results and limitations: Patients with malignant thyroid tumors reportedly had significantly higher TCR beta diversity than those with benign nodules, in blood and tumor.

The sample consisted of tumor tissue. This receptor was taken from a female donor with papillary thyroid cancer or a benign thyroid nodule (not recorded which). Some clones in this sample may be carry-over from other donors' samples. V gene TRBV20-1 combines with J gene TRBJ1-1; D is perhaps TRBD1 (5 bases). The CDR3 bases are TGCAGTGCTAGAGATAAGGGACGCAGCACTGAAGCTTTCTTT. It translates to CSARDKGRSTEAFF.